This T cell receptor (beta chain) was observed in a study of blood T cell repertoires in COVID-19. Germline CDR1 is MNHEY and CDR2 is SMNVEV (reference sequence). There are 13 residues in the CDR3. The germline V and J ends were trimmed by 5 bases and 9 bases, with 11 bases remaining between them. In terms of age and location, participants ranged from about 18 to 90 years and lived in about 25 US areas. The assay was immunoSEQ multiplex PCR, and TCRdb's table has in-frame clones only and misses some. The table records 200,000 to 250,000 clones, 83% of them present only once. This clonotype originated in a woman between 45 and 60 years old who had been exposed to COVID-19. Sample: PBMCs or T cells enriched from blood (not recorded which). This rearrangement joins TRBV27 to TRBJ1-6; a weak D match, TRBD1 (6 bases). CDR3 sequence reads: CASSPIGGSPLHF. The DNA of the CDR3 is TGTGCCAGCAGTCCCATAGGGGGTTCACCCCTCCACTTT.